Listed below are T cell receptor beta chains from one sample, sequenced in a study of T cell responses to AZD1222 COVID-19 vaccine. Clones were read by immunoSEQ multiplex PCR, and TCRdb kept only the in-frame ones, dropping some. Among about 110,000 clones listed, 87% were seen once. Sequences were derived from peripheral blood, sampled on day 0 of AZD1222 vaccination. The receptors originated from an adult in good health. Each CDR3 is given with its conserved first and last residue. Each record gives: J gene, clone size, V gene, D gene, CDR3 DNA, CDR3 protein. A D gene is named only where the DNA matches it firmly. A clone size is listed for some rows: how often the clone was seen (once, few, many), or a class if it is expanded.

J: TRBJ2-2
size: once
V: TRBV7-2
D: TRBD2
DNA: TGTGCCAGCAGCTTAACTAGCGGGACGAACACCGGGGAGCTGTTTTTT
CDR3: CASSLTSGTNTGELFF

J: TRBJ1-2
size: NA
V: TRBV7-9
D: NA
DNA: TGTGCCAGCAGCTTAGGGACCGATAACTATGGCTACACCTTC
CDR3: CASSLGTDNYGYTF

J: TRBJ1-1
size: NA
V: TRBV7-9
D: TRBD1
DNA: TGTGCCAGCAGCGCGACAGGGGGCACTGAAGCTTTCTTT
CDR3: CASSATGGTEAFF

J: TRBJ2-2
size: NA
V: TRBV5-1
D: NA
DNA: TGCGCCAGCAGCGCGGCGCGGGGTGGCACCGGGGAGCTGTTTTTT
CDR3: CASSAARGGTGELFF

J: TRBJ2-5
size: NA
V: TRBV4-2
D: TRBD2
DNA: TGTGCCAGCAGCCCGGGACTAGCGGGAGGGCAAGAGACCCAGTACTTC
CDR3: CASSPGLAGGQETQYF

J: TRBJ1-5
size: NA
V: TRBV2
D: TRBD1
DNA: TGTGCCAGCAGTGAACAGGGGGCTGGCAATCAGCCCCAGCATTTT
CDR3: CASSEQGAGNQPQHF

J: TRBJ1-2
size: NA
V: TRBV7-3
D: NA
DNA: TGTGCCAGCAGCTTAAACCCTTTTAAAACTCCTGGGGGAGGCTACACCTTC
CDR3: CASSLNPFKTPGGGYTF

J: TRBJ1-1
size: once
V: TRBV28
D: NA
DNA: TGTGCCGTATCCTCGCTCCGCGCGGGAGCTGAAGCTTTCTTT
CDR3: CAVSSLRAGAEAFF

J: TRBJ1-5
size: NA
V: TRBV10-2
D: TRBD1
DNA: TGCGCCAGCAGAGCTGCAGGGGGTAGCAATCAGCCCCAGCATTTT
CDR3: CASRAAGGSNQPQHF

J: TRBJ1-5
size: NA
V: TRBV24-1
D: TRBD1
DNA: TGTGCCACCAGTGAAGCTGGGACAGGGGGCAATCAGCCCCAGCATTTT
CDR3: CATSEAGTGGNQPQHF

J: TRBJ2-1
size: NA
V: TRBV5-1
D: TRBD1
DNA: TGCGCCAGCAGCGATACCGGGACAGTACATGAGCAGTTCTTC
CDR3: CASSDTGTVHEQFF

J: TRBJ1-2
size: NA
V: TRBV14
D: TRBD1
DNA: TGTGCCAGCGGTCGGGACAGGGGTTATGGCTACACCTTC
CDR3: CASGRDRGYGYTF

J: TRBJ2-5
size: NA
V: TRBV3-1/TRBV3-2
D: TRBD2
DNA: TGTGCCAGCAGCCAAGCTAGCGGGGGGCCGGGGGAGACCCAGTACTTC
CDR3: CASSQASGGPGETQYF

J: TRBJ2-2
size: NA
V: TRBV15
D: TRBD1
DNA: TGTGCCACCAGCCTCCGGACAGGGAGCACCGGGGAGCTGTTTTTT
CDR3: CATSLRTGSTGELFF

J: TRBJ2-7
size: NA
V: TRBV7-9
D: NA
DNA: TGTGCCAGCAGCACCAGCCCGGGGGAGCAGTACTTC
CDR3: CASSTSPGEQYF

J: TRBJ2-3
size: NA
V: TRBV6-1
D: NA
DNA: TGTGCCAGCAGTGAAATGCTTTCCACAGATACGCAGTATTTT
CDR3: CASSEMLSTDTQYF